Below are 18 T cell receptor beta chains sequenced from a single sample in a study of identical twins. TCRdb itself ran the 5' RACE reads through MiXCR, one entry per CDR3 protein. The profile shows around 230,000 distinct CDR3 sequences, roughly a tenth of them singletons. The sample comprised memory (CD45RO+) T cells sorted from blood. The receptors come from a woman aged 18-29 years in good health.

This clonotype appeared a few times. Mismatch with germline at one junction end may stem from a read error. The chain has TRBV11-2 and TRBJ1-2, with TRBD1 matching 11 bases. Germline CDR1 SGHAT, CDR2 FQNNGV. The CDR3 is 13 residues long. The CDR3 DNA follows: TGTGCCAGCAGCCCTCAGGGACAGGGGGTTGGGGACTTC. It encodes CASSPQGQGVGDF.

The chain is built from TRBV12-3 or TRBV12-4 and TRBJ2-2, with 7 bases lining up with TRBD2. The CDR3 runs to 13 residues. The J segment lost 6 bases and the V segment lost 6 bases, leaving 4 bases of the junction unmatched. The CDR3 spells CASRLTSAGELFF. CDR3 bases: TGTGCCAGCAGGCTTACTAGCGCCGGGGAGCTGTTTTTT.

This clonotype has ten or more counts. The chain couples TRBV7-9 to TRBJ2-3, with 7 nucleotides matching TRBD2. Germline lookup yields CDR1 SEHNR and CDR2 FQNEAQ (reference sequence). V shed 7 bases, J shed 4 bases, and the junction held 8 bases outside the gene matches. The CDR3 is 14 residues long. CDR3 sequence: CASIEARESDTQYF. The CDR3 nucleotides are TGTGCCAGCATCGAAGCGCGGGAGTCAGATACGCAGTATTTT.

This clonotype was observed a few times. The chain carries TRBV20-1 and TRBJ2-3, with D tentatively TRBD2 (5 bases). V dropped 5 bases and J dropped 11 bases, with 17 bases sitting between them. Germline V CDR1 and CDR2: DFQATT, SNEGSKA (reference sequence). This CDR3 has 12 residues. As DNA, the CDR3 is TGCAGTGCTCGACGACCCGGAGGTCTGCAGTATTTT. Its translation: CSARRPGGLQYF.

The J gene is TRBJ2-5, the V gene TRBV7-2, with unresolved D. V gave up 0 bases and J gave up 6 bases, with 5 bases separating them. Germline CDR1 is SGHTA and CDR2 is FQGNSA. The CDR3 extends over 12 amino acids. CDR3 amino acids: CASSLAGQTQYF. CDR3 coding DNA: TGTGCCAGCAGCTTAGCTGGGCAGACCCAGTACTTC. The whole variable domain, filled in from reference TRBV7-2 and TRBJ2-5, reads GAGVSQSPSNKVTEKGKDVELRCDPISGHTALYWYRQSLGQGLEFLIYFQGNSAPDKSGLPSDRFSAERTGGSVSTLTIQRTQQEDSAVYLCASSLAGQTQYFGPGTRLLVL.

This clonotype was seen a handful of times. The genes are TRBV11-1 and TRBJ2-3; 9 bases fit TRBD2. Germline CDR1 and CDR2: SGHAT and FQDESV (reference sequence). The ends lost 1 base at V and 2 bases at J; junction bases unmatched: 4. The CDR3 runs 16 residues. The CDR3 DNA follows: TGTGCCAGCAGCTTAGTCCCTAGCGGGACCACAGATACGCAGTATTTT. Encoded protein: CASSLVPSGTTDTQYF.

The chain has TRBV6-1 and TRBJ2-2; D is unresolved. Trimming pared 5 bases from V and 8 bases from J, leaving 9 bases between. CDR1 MNHNS and CDR2 SASEGT come from the germline V gene. The CDR3 is 12 residues long. The CDR3 DNA follows: TGTGCCAGCAGTTTGATCTCGGGGGAGCTGTTTTTT. Amino acids: CASSLISGELFF.

This clonotype came up many times. This chain links TRBV7-9 with TRBJ2-2; TRBD2 matches at 8 bases. The ends lost 5 bases at V and 6 bases at J; junction bases unmatched: 2. The CDR3 contains 13 residues. CDR1 and CDR2 (germline): SEHNR, FQNEAQ (reference sequence). The CDR3 reads CASSQRESGELFF. In DNA form, the CDR3 reads TGTGCCAGCAGCCAGCGGGAGTCCGGGGAGCTGTTTTTT.

Only a few counts were recorded for this clonotype. The rearrangement uses TRBV11-2 and TRBJ2-2; the D is unclear. The length of the CDR3 is 13 residues. Between the trimmed V and J ends, which lost 10 bases and 1 base, there was a span of 10 bases. The germline gives CDR1 SGHAT, CDR2 FQNNGV. CDR3: CATKPENTGELFF. CDR3 DNA: TGTGCCACCAAACCCGAGAACACCGGGGAGCTGTTTTTT.

The J gene is TRBJ1-2, the V gene TRBV5-5; unclear D gene. The germline V gene encodes CDR1 SGHKS and CDR2 YYEKEE (reference sequence). This CDR3 contains 14 residues. Trimming shortened V by 0 bases and J by 3 bases, and 9 bases separated the two germline ends. The CDR3 sequence: CASSLGPSDYGYTF. The CDR3 region has the DNA TGTGCCAGCAGCTTGGGGCCCAGTGACTATGGCTACACCTTC.

This clonotype was seen a handful of times. The chain combines TRBV5-4 with TRBJ2-3; 7 bases are shared with TRBD1. The junction had 10 bases not matched to a gene; V was cut back by 6 bases and J by 6 bases. Per the germline V gene, CDR1 is SGHNT and CDR2 is YYREEE (reference sequence). This CDR3 is built from 14 residues. CDR3 DNA: TGTGCCAGCACTAAGGACAGGCCGGAGGATACGCAGTATTTT. Protein: CASTKDRPEDTQYF. Full variable domain (rest looked up from reference TRBV5-4 and TRBJ2-3): ETGVTQSPTHLIKTRGQQVTLRCSSQSGHNTVSWYQQALGQGPQFIFQYYREEENGRGNFPPRFSGLQFPNYSSELNVNALELDDSALYLCASTKDRPEDTQYFGPGTRLTVL.

This clonotype was recorded at least ten times. This chain connects TRBV5-1 to TRBJ1-1; D remains unclear. The germline V gene has CDR1 SGHRS and CDR2 YFSETQ. The length of the CDR3 is 14 residues. Trimming shortened V by 0 bases and J by 1 base, and 7 bases separated the two germline ends. The CDR3 region is CASSLEEANTEAFF. The DNA for the CDR3 is TGCGCCAGCAGCTTGGAGGAAGCGAACACTGAAGCTTTCTTT. The full variable domain, with the rest looked up from reference TRBV5-1 and TRBJ1-1, is KAGVTQTPRYLIKTRGQQVTLSCSPISGHRSVSWYQQTPGQGLQFLFEYFSETQRNKGNFPGRFSGRQFSNSRSEMNVSTLELGDSALYLCASSLEEANTEAFFGQGTRLTVV.

The table lists this clonotype with many counts. V usage is TRBV14 and J usage is TRBJ2-2; D remains unclear. Germline CDR1 and CDR2: SGHDN and FVKESK. The CDR3 loop spans 16 amino acids. Trimming left V 4 bases short and J 0 bases short, with 12 bases between. The CDR3 sequence is CASSRRSNANTGELFF. CDR3 DNA sequence: TGTGCCAGCAGCCGAAGGTCCAACGCGAACACCGGGGAGCTGTTTTTT. Combining the CDR3 with reference TRBV14 and TRBJ2-2 gives the whole variable domain EAGVTQFPSHSVIEKGQTVTLRCDPISGHDNLYWYRRVMGKEIKFLLHFVKESKQDESGMPNNRFLAERTGGTYSTLKVQPAELEDSGVYFCASSRRSNANTGELFFGEGSRLTVL.

The genes are TRBV7-7 and TRBJ2-1; the D gene is possibly TRBD2 (6 bases). The ends were cut back, 5 bases at V and 4 bases at J, with 15 bases in the middle. This CDR3 is built from 15 residues. Germline lookup yields CDR1 SSHAT and CDR2 FNYEAQ (reference sequence). The CDR3 reads CASSVTSSIYNEQFF. CDR3 nucleotide sequence: TGTGCCAGCAGCGTTACTAGCAGCATTTACAATGAGCAGTTCTTC.

This clonotype has only a few counts. The chain joins TRBV28 to TRBJ1-4, with 9 positions matching TRBD1. Germline CDR1 is MDHEN and CDR2 is SYDVKM. The trim removed 5 bases at V and 8 bases at J, leaving 15 bases unmatched. The CDR3 has 17 residues. The CDR3 DNA reads TGTGCCAGCAGTCAAATGGGACAGGGAGTTAAGTACGAAAAACTGTTTTTT. It codes for CASSQMGQGVKYEKLFF.

In its sample, this clonotype was seen a few times. The rearrangement uses TRBV3-1 and TRBJ2-3; TRBD2 matches at 10 bases. Germline values: CDR1 LGHDT, CDR2 YNNKEL (reference sequence). The CDR3 is 17 residues long. Germline trimming cut 0 bases from V and 3 bases from J; bases unmatched to any gene: 6. This chain's CDR3 is CASSQDLAGGLTDTQYF. The CDR3 DNA reads as TGTGCCAGCAGCCAAGATTTAGCGGGAGGTTTGACAGATACGCAGTATTTT.

This clonotype was counted a few times. The genes are TRBV10-3 and TRBJ2-1; no definite D call. The length of the CDR3 is 14 residues. The germline gives CDR1 ENHRY, CDR2 SYGVKD. V lost 2 bases to trimming and J lost 3 bases, with 8 bases between them. The CDR3 sequence: CAISEPDLYNEQFF. CDR3 nucleotide sequence: TGTGCCATCAGTGAGCCGGACCTCTACAATGAGCAGTTCTTC.

The chain joins TRBV5-1 to TRBJ2-5, with 7 bases fitting TRBD2. Germline V CDR1 and CDR2: SGHRS, YFSETQ. V was pared by 1 base and J by 1 base, with 4 bases of the junction left unmatched. This CDR3 has 15 residues. CDR3 protein: CASSLNTGGQETQYF. The CDR3 DNA is TGCGCCAGCAGCTTGAATACGGGGGGCCAAGAGACCCAGTACTTC.